This T cell receptor beta chain stems from a study of T-cell memory formation after mild COVID-19. This clonotype was counted only a few times. Germline V gene data show CDR1 as SGHAT and CDR2 as FQNNGV. This CDR3 region has 13 residues. Trimming stripped 5 bases from V and 6 bases from J, with 13 bases between. 5'RACE primed at constant segments yielded TCR alpha and TCR beta cDNA libraries bearing sample barcodes and UMIs. TCRdb redid the calling of the 5' RACE reads with MiXCR, one entry per CDR3 protein. The table records 210,000 or so distinct CDR3 sequences, about 11% of them present only once. The sequence came from a man aged 18 to 30 who had mild COVID-19 (a few samples of this study predate the infection). Cell type and time point are not known. The V call is TRBV11-2, the J call TRBJ1-2; tentative D call: TRBD1 (5 bases). Sequencing input: PBMCs or a T cell subset sorted from them (not recorded which). The CDR3 here is CASSPDSTHGYTF. CDR3 nucleotide sequence: TGTGCCAGCAGCCCCGACAGTACACATGGCTACACCTTC.